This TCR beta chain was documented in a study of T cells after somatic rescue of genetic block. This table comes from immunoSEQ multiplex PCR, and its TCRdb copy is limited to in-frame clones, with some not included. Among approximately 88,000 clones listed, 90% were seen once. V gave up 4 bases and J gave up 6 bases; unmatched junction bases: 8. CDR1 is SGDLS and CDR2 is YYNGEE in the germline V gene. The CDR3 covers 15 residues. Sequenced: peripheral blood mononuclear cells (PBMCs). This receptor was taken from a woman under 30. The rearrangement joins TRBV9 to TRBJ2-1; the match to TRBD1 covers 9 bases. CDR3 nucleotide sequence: TGTGCCAGCAGCCCCCGACAGGGGGGAAGCAATGAGCAGTTCTTC. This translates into CASSPRQGGSNEQFF.